These T cell receptor beta chains were read from a single sample in a study of cytomegalovirus exposure and HLA in healthy donors. The method was immunoSEQ multiplex PCR; TCRdb's version includes in-frame clones alone and lacks a portion of them. The sample lists some 190,000 clones, over 65% occurring once. The specimen sequenced was PBMCs. All receptors derive from a man aged 18 to 29 in good health and CMV-seronegative. Both conserved end residues are part of each CDR3. D genes are given only for firm matches. The size entry is marked missing in some rows and otherwise reads once, few, many or a size class.

d_call j_call v_call clone_size cdr3_nt cdr3_aa
TRBD1 TRBJ1-2 TRBV29-1 - TGCAGCGTTGTCGGACAGGGGGTTGGTGGCTACACCTTC CSVVGQGVGGYTF
TRBD1 TRBJ2-5 TRBV6-6 once TGTGCCAGCGGCCCGGGGACAGGGTCCATTGAGACCCAGTACTTC CASGPGTGSIETQYF
- TRBJ2-7 TRBV6-5 once TGTGCCAGCAGTTACGTGGAGGGCCACGAGCAGTACTTC CASSYVEGHEQYF
TRBD1 TRBJ1-2 TRBV28 - TGTGCCAGCAGTTTCCGAGGACAGGGGGTTAGCTACACCTTC CASSFRGQGVSYTF
- TRBJ1-3 TRBV9 few TGTGCCAGCAGCCCCGACAGGCCCGGAAACACCATATATTTT CASSPDRPGNTIYF
- TRBJ1-3 TRBV28 - TGTGCCAGCAGCCTCGAGGGTCGCTCTGGAAACACCATATATTTT CASSLEGRSGNTIYF
- TRBJ1-5 TRBV6-5 - TGTGCCAGCAGTTACTTAGGGGTTAGCAATCAGCCCCAGCATTTT CASSYLGVSNQPQHF
TRBD2 TRBJ2-3 TRBV5-1 - TGCGCCAGCAGCCCAAACACTCGTCTAGCGGGGGGGAACACAGATACGCAGTATTTT CASSPNTRLAGGNTDTQYF
TRBD2 TRBJ2-2 TRBV11-2 few TGTGCCAGCAGCTGGGGACTAAGAAACACCGGGGAGCTGTTTTTT CASSWGLRNTGELFF
TRBD1 TRBJ1-6 TRBV27 - TGTGCCAGCAGTTTTTGGACAGGGGGCAATTCACCCCTCCACTTT CASSFWTGGNSPLHF
TRBD2 TRBJ2-7 TRBV28 - TGTGCCAGCAGAGGGGGGGGACTAGCGGGGACGATGATGTCCTACGAGCAGTACTTC CASRGGGLAGTMMSYEQYF
TRBD1 TRBJ1-5 TRBV2 once TGTGCCAGCAGTGAACCCCGCGGACAGGCTAATAGCAATCAGCCCCAGCATTTT CASSEPRGQANSNQPQHF
TRBD2 TRBJ2-2 TRBV10-1 - TGCGCCAGCAGTGTGCTAGCGGGGGGGAACACCGGGGAGCTGTTTTTT CASSVLAGGNTGELFF
- TRBJ2-7 TRBV6-1 few TGTGCCAGCAGTGAACGGGGTTACGAGCAGTACTTC CASSERGYEQYF
- TRBJ1-2 TRBV7-9 - TGTGCCAGCAGCTCCGGGGGCTATGGCTACACCTTC CASSSGGYGYTF
TRBD1 TRBJ2-2 TRBV27 - TGTGCCAGCAGTCGAAGGACAGGGGCTGGTTCCGGGGAGCTGTTTTTT CASSRRTGAGSGELFF
- TRBJ1-2 TRBV29-1 - TGCAGCGTTGAGGGGGCCTATGGCTACACCTTC CSVEGAYGYTF
- TRBJ1-4 TRBV30 - TGTGCCTGGGGGCAAGCCGGTAAACTGTTTTTT CAWGQAGKLFF
- TRBJ1-5 TRBV4-2 - TGTGCCAGCAGCCAAGATGGGGGGACGAACCAGCCCCAGCATTTT CASSQDGGTNQPQHF
TRBD1 TRBJ2-5 TRBV28 once TGTGCCAGCAGGACCGGGACAGGGGGACAAGAGACCCAGTACTTC CASRTGTGGQETQYF
- TRBJ1-2 TRBV6-5 - TGTGCCAGCACCCGTGACAGGTTGGGCTATGGCTACACCTTC CASTRDRLGYGYTF
TRBD1 TRBJ1-4 TRBV4-1 few TGCGCCAGCAGCCAAGAGTATCAGGGGGCTGGTGAAAAACTGTTTTTT CASSQEYQGAGEKLFF
- TRBJ1-2 TRBV6-5 few TGTGCCAGCAGTTACTCTGGGGGGAGGGCTGGCTACACCTTC CASSYSGGRAGYTF
TRBD1 TRBJ1-4 TRBV28 - TGTGCCAGCAGTTTATCGGGGACAGGACGAGAAAAACTGTTTTTT CASSLSGTGREKLFF
- TRBJ2-3 TRBV14 - TGTGCCAGCAGCCAAGATCCCGGGGTAGCGGTTAGCACAGATACGCAGTATTTT CASSQDPGVAVSTDTQYF
TRBD1 TRBJ2-4 TRBV28 - TGTGCCAGCAGTTCGCCTCGACAGGGGCTAGCCAAAAACATTCAGTACTTC CASSSPRQGLAKNIQYF
- TRBJ2-7 TRBV5-1 - TGCGCCAGCAGACGTCGCGACTACGAGCAGTACTTC CASRRRDYEQYF
- TRBJ1-3 TRBV9 - TGTGCCAGCAGCACCAGGGGCTTCTCTGGAAACACCATATATTTT CASSTRGFSGNTIYF
TRBD2 TRBJ2-1 TRBV5-3 - TGTGCCAGAAGCGCCAGGACTAGCGGGAGGAATAGTGAGCAGTTCTTC CARSARTSGRNSEQFF
TRBD2 TRBJ2-7 TRBV30 - TGTGCCTTCACTAGCGGGAGCTTCTACGAGCAGTACTTC CAFTSGSFYEQYF
TRBD2 TRBJ2-5 TRBV9 once TGTGCCAGCAACGTTGGGACTAGCGGGGGGACCCAGTACTTC CASNVGTSGGTQYF
- TRBJ1-4 TRBV7-2 - TGTGCCAGCAGCCCACGCGGGGGGCTTAAGGGGGAAAAACTGTTTTTT CASSPRGGLKGEKLFF
- TRBJ2-2 TRBV13 - TGTGCCAGCAGCTTAGGCCTCGGCACCGGGGAGCTGTTTTTT CASSLGLGTGELFF
- TRBJ2-1 TRBV2 - TGTGCCAGCAGTCAGGCAGGCCGATCCTACAATGAGCAGTTCTTC CASSQAGRSYNEQFF
- TRBJ2-7 TRBV28 - TGTGCCAGCAGTTTGGGGCAGGGTCGCGAGCAGTACTTC CASSLGQGREQYF
TRBD1 TRBJ1-1 TRBV5-4 - TGTGCCAGCAGCTCCCAACAGGGGGCTTACACTGAAGCTTTCTTT CASSSQQGAYTEAFF
- TRBJ1-1 TRBV6-6 - TGTGCCAGCAGTTCCGGGGGGCGGACTGAAGCTTTCTTT CASSSGGRTEAFF
- TRBJ2-5 TRBV5-6 - TGTGCCAGCAGCTTGATTAGTAGGGGAGGAGGGACCCAGTACTTC CASSLISRGGGTQYF
- TRBJ2-2 TRBV6-5 - TGTGCCAGCCCCCGGTACGGGGAGCTGTTTTTT CASPRYGELFF
- TRBJ1-1 TRBV7-9 - TGTGCCAGCAAACAGACGAGACCCTTGGGCACTGAAGCTTTCTTT CASKQTRPLGTEAFF